This T cell receptor (beta chain) was captured by sequencing in a study of T cell responses to AZD1222 COVID-19 vaccine. This clone was counted only a few times. Its antigen is unidentified. Assay used: immunoSEQ multiplex PCR; TCRdb lists only in-frame clones, some missing. The sample contains around 120,000 clones, around nine tenths of which appear only once. Study observations and caveats: Vaccine-associated CD4 TCRs spanned spike, dominant at 160-218 and 743-854. Of spike-specific TCRs, nearly half reportedly target regions left unmutated in variants. Females outnumbered males among donors, who were mostly white British; clonal diversity was possibly underestimated. Seropositivity was recorded at baseline in only 6 or 7 AZD1222 recipients.

V lost 4 bases and J lost 7, with 17 bases in between. Germline V gives CDR1 SQVTM, CDR2 ANQGSEA. This CDR3 is built from 13 residues. The source was peripheral blood, collected on day 0 of AZD1222 vaccination. The clonotype originates from an adult in good health. The V call is TRBV29-1, the J call TRBJ2-7; D remains unclear. The CDR3 loop is CSVGHSRMGEQYF. CDR3 bases: TGCAGCGTTGGGCACAGTAGGATGGGGGAGCAGTACTTC.